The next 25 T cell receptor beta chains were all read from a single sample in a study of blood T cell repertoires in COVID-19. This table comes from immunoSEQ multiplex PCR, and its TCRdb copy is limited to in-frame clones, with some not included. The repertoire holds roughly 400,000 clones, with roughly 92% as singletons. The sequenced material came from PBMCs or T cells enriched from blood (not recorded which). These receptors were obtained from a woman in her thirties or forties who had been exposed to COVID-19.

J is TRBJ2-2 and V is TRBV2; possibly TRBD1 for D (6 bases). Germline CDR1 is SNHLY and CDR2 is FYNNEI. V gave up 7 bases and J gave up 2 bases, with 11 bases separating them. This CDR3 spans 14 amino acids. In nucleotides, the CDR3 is TGTGCCAGCAAGGGGGACCCAAACACCGGGGAGCTGTTTTTT. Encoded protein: CASKGDPNTGELFF.

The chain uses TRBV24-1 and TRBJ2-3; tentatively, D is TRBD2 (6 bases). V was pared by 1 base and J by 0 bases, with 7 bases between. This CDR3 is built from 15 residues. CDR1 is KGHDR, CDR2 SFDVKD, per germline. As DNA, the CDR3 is TGTGCCACCAGTGATTTTGCGGGGAGCACAGATACGCAGTATTTT. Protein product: CATSDFAGSTDTQYF.

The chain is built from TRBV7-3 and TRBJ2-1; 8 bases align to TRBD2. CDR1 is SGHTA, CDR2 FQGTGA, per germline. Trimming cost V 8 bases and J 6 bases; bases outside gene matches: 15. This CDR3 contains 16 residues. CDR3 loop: CASGGAGELLGNEQFF. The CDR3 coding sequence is TGTGCCAGCGGCGGAGCGGGGGAGCTCCTAGGCAATGAGCAGTTCTTC.

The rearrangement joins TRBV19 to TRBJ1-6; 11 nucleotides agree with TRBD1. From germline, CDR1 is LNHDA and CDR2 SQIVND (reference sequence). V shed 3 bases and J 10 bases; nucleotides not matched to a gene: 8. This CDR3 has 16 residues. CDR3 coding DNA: TGTGCCAGTAGTATGGGGGCCGGGACAGGGGGGTCACCCCTCCACTTT. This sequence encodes CASSMGAGTGGSPLHF.

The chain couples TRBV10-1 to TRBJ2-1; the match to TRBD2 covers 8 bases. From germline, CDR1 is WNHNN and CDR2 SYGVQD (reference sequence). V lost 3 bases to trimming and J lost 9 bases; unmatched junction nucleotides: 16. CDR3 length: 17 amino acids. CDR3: CASSDGAGGRGMGEQFF. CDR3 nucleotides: TGCGCCAGCAGTGATGGCGCGGGGGGTAGAGGAATGGGTGAGCAGTTCTTC.

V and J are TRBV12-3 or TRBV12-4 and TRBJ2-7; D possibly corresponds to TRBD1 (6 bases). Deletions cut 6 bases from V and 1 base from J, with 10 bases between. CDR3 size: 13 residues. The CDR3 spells CASSEQGSYEQYF. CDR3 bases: TGTGCCAGCAGCGAACAGGGTTCCTACGAGCAGTACTTC.

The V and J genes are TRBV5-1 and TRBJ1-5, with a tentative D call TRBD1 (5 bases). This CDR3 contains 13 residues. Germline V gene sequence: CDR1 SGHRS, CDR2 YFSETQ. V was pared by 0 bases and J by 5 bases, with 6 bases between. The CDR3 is CASSLAGHQPQHF. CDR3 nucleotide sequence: TGCGCCAGCAGCTTGGCAGGGCATCAGCCCCAGCATTTT.

CDR3 loop: CASSNWDTGPNSGNTIYF. The CDR3 region has the DNA TGTGCCAGCAGCAATTGGGACACTGGCCCAAACTCTGGAAACACCATATATTTT. V is TRBV9 and J is TRBJ1-3; possible D gene TRBD1, 6 bases. Trimming took 4 bases from V and 0 from J, leaving 20 bases between them. Germline lookup yields CDR1 SGDLS and CDR2 YYNGEE. This CDR3 has 18 residues.

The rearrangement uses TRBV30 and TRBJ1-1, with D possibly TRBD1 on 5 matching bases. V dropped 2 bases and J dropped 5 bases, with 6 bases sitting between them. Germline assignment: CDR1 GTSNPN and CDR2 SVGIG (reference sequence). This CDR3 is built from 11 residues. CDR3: CAWSQGTEAFF. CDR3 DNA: TGTGCCTGGAGTCAGGGAACTGAAGCTTTCTTT.

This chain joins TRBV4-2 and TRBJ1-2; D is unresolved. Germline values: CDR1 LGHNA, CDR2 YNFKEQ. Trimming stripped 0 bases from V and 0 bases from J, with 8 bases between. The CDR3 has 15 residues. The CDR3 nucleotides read TGTGCCAGCAGCCAAGAGAGGGTAACTAACTATGGCTACACCTTC. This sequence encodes CASSQERVTNYGYTF.

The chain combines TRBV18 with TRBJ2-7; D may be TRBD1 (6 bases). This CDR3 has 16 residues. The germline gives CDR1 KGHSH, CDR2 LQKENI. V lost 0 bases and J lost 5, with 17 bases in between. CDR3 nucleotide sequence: TGTGCCAGCTCACCACCGATACAGGGTACCGCCCACGAGCAGTACTTC. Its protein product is CASSPPIQGTAHEQYF.

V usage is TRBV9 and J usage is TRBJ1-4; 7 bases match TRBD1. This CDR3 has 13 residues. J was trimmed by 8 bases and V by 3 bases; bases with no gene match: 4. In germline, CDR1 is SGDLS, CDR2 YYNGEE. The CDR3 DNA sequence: TGTGCCAGCAGCGGACAGGGAGGCGAAAAACTGTTTTTT. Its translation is CASSGQGGEKLFF.

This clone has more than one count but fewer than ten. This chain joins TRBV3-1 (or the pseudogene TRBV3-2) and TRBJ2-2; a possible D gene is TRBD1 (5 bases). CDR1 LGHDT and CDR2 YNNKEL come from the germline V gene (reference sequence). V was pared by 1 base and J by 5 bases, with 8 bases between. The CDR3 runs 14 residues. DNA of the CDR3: TGTGCCAGCAGCCAAGGGGGCGAGACCGGGGAGCTGTTTTTT. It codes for CASSQGGETGELFF.

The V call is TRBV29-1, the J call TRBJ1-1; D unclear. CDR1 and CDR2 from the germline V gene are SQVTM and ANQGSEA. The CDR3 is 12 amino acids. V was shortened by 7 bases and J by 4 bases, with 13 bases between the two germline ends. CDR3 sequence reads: CSAERPTTEAFF. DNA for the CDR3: TGCAGCGCCGAGCGGCCGACCACTGAAGCTTTCTTT.

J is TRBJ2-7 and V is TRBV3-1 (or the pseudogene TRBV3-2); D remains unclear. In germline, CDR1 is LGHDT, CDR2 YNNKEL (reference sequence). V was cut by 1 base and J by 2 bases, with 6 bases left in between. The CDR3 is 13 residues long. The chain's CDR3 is CASSQAFAYEQYF. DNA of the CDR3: TGTGCCAGCAGCCAAGCCTTTGCCTACGAGCAGTACTTC.

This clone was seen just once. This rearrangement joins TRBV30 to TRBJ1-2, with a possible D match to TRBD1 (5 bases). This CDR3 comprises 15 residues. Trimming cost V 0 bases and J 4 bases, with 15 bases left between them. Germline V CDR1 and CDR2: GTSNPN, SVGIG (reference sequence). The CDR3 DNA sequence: TGTGCCTGGAGTGTATCCCGCAAGGGGCCCTATGGCTACACCTTC. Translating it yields CAWSVSRKGPYGYTF.

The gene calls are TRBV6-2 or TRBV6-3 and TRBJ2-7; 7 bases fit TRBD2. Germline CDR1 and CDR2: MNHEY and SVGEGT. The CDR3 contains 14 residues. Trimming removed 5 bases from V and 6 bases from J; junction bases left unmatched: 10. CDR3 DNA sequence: TGTGCCAGCAGTACCTCCCCGACTAGCCCCGAGCAGTACTTC. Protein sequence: CASSTSPTSPEQYF.

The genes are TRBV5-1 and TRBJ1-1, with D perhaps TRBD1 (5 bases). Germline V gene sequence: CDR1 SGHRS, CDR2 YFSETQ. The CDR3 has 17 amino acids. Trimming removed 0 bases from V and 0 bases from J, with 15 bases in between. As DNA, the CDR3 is TGCGCCAGCAGCTTGGGCTTATTACAGGAGATGAACACTGAAGCTTTCTTT. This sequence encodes CASSLGLLQEMNTEAFF. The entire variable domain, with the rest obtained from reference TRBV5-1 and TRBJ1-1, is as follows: KAGVTQTPRYLIKTRGQQVTLSCSPISGHRSVSWYQQTPGQGLQFLFEYFSETQRNKGNFPGRFSGRQFSNSRSEMNVSTLELGDSALYLCASSLGLLQEMNTEAFFGQGTRLTVV.

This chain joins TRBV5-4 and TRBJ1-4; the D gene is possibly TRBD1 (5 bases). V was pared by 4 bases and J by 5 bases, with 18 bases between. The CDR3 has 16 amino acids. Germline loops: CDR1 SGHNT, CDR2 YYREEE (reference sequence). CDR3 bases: TGTGCCAGCAGCCGGGGAGGTGACAGTCCGAATGAAAAACTGTTTTTT. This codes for CASSRGGDSPNEKLFF.

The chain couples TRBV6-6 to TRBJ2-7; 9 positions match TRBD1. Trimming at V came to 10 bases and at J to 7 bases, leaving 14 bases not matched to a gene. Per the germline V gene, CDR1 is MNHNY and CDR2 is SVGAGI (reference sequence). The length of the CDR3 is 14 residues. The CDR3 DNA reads TGTGCCACCGGCCTAGGACAGGGGACGAGGGAGCAGTACTTC. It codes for CATGLGQGTREQYF.

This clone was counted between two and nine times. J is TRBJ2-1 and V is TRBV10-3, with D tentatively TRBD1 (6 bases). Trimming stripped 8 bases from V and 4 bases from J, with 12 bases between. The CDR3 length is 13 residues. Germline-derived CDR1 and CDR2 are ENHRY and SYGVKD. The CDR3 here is CAIRDTDYNEQFF. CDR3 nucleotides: TGTGCCATCCGGGACACCGATTACAATGAGCAGTTCTTC.

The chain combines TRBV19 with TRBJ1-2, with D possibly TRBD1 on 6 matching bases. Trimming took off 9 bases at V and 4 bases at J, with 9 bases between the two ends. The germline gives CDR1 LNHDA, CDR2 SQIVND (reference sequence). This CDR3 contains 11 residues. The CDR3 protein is CASGQLYGYTF. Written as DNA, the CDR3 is TGTGCCAGCGGACAGCTCTATGGCTACACCTTC.

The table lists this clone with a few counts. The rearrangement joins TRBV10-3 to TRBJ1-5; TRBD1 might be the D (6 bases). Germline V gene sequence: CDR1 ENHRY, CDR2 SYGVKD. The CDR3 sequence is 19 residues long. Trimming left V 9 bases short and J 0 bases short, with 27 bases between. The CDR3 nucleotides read TGTGCCATTCCTTCCGCCCGGGCGATCGGACAGCATAGCAATCAGCCCCAGCATTTT. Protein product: CAIPSARAIGQHSNQPQHF.

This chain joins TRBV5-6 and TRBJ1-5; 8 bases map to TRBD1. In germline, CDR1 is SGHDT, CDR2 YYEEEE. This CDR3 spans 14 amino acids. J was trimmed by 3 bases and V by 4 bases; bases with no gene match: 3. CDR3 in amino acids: CASSQGQVNQPQHF. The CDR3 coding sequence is TGTGCCAGCAGCCAGGGACAGGTCAATCAGCCCCAGCATTTT. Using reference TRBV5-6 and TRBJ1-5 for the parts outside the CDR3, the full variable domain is DAGVTQSPTHLIKTRGQQVTLRCSPKSGHDTVSWYQQALGQGPQFIFQYYEEEERQRGNFPDRFSGHQFPNYSSELNVNALLLGDSALYLCASSQGQVNQPQHFGDGTRLSIL.

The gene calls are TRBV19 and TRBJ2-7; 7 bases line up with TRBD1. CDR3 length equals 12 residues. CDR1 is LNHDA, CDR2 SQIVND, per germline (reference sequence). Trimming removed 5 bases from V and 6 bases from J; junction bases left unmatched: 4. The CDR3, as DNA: TGTGCCAGTAGTGCGACAGGGCTCGAGCAGTACTTC. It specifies CASSATGLEQYF.